Each of the 8 T cell receptor beta chains below was sequenced from the same sample in a study of blood T cell repertoires in COVID-19. TCRdb's copy holds only in-frame clones and misses some; the assay was immunoSEQ multiplex PCR. The sample contains roughly 32,000 clones, roughly 87% of which appear only once. Sequenced input: peripheral blood. These receptors were obtained from a man aged 50-59 years with active or convalescent COVID-19.

The genes are TRBV27 and TRBJ1-5, with D uncertain. V was shortened by 3 bases and J by 7 bases, with 10 bases between the two germline ends. In germline, CDR1 is MNHEY, CDR2 SMNVEV (reference sequence). This CDR3 has 13 amino acids. CDR3 nucleotide sequence: TGTGCCAGCAGTTTGAGGGTTGGACAGCCCCAGCATTTT. Protein product: CASSLRVGQPQHF.

The rearrangement joins TRBV11-2 to TRBJ1-5; D is unclear. Trimming removed 3 bases from V and 5 bases from J, with 8 bases in between. This CDR3 is 13 amino acids long. CDR1 is SGHAT and CDR2 is FQNNGV in the germline V gene. DNA for the CDR3: TGTGCCAGCAGCTTCGAGAGAGATCAGCCCCAGCATTTT. This encodes CASSFERDQPQHF.

The V and J genes are TRBV29-1 and TRBJ2-3, with D maybe TRBD2 (6 bases). Germline CDR1 is SQVTM and CDR2 is ANQGSEA. V lost 3 bases and J 4 bases, leaving 11 bases between the germline ends. The CDR3 covers 13 residues. CDR3 bases: TGCAGCGTTGAGGACGGGAGCCCAGATACGCAGTATTTT. Its protein product is CSVEDGSPDTQYF.

This sequence joins TRBV29-1 and TRBJ2-3, with 10 bases aligning to TRBD2. The V gene end was trimmed by 4 bases and the J gene end by 2 bases; junction bases not matched to a gene: 9. Germline V gives CDR1 SQVTM, CDR2 ANQGSEA. CDR3 length: 16 amino acids. CDR3 in amino acids: CSVGGGSGRATDTQYF. CDR3 nucleotides: TGCAGCGTTGGGGGGGGCAGCGGGAGGGCCACAGATACGCAGTATTTT.

This clone has more than one count but fewer than ten. The chain links TRBV18 to TRBJ2-1; 10 bases are shared with TRBD2. The trim removed 6 bases at V and 7 bases at J, leaving 9 bases unmatched. In germline, CDR1 is KGHSH, CDR2 LQKENI. The CDR3 sequence is 15 residues long. CDR3: CASSPSGRAWNEQFF. The CDR3 nucleotides are TGTGCCAGCTCGCCGAGCGGGAGGGCCTGGAATGAGCAGTTCTTC.

The V and J genes are TRBV19 and TRBJ2-2; D may be TRBD2 (6 bases). The CDR3 consists of 19 residues. V gave up 4 bases and J gave up 0 bases, with 21 bases separating them. Germline-derived CDR1 and CDR2 are LNHDA and SQIVND (reference sequence). The CDR3 loop is CASSTAGRRIDPNTGELFF. The CDR3 region has the DNA TGTGCCAGTAGTACCGCGGGAAGACGAATAGACCCGAACACCGGGGAGCTGTTTTTT.

The rearrangement uses TRBV29-1 and TRBJ2-5, with D perhaps matching TRBD1 (6 bases). CDR3 length: 14 amino acids. CDR1 and CDR2 from the germline V gene are SQVTM and ANQGSEA. V gave up 4 bases and J gave up 5 bases, with 17 bases separating them. The CDR3: CSVAPGHQGETQYF. The DNA of the CDR3 is TGCAGCGTTGCCCCGGGACATCAAGGGGAGACCCAGTACTTC.

J is TRBJ1-2 and V is TRBV7-2, with D tentatively TRBD1 (5 bases). Germline V gives CDR1 SGHTA, CDR2 FQGNSA. The ends were cut back, 1 base at V and 5 bases at J, with 8 bases in the middle. The CDR3 spans 13 residues. The CDR3 DNA follows: TGTGCCAGCAGCTTAGGCAGGGATTATGGCTACACCTTC. It is translated as CASSLGRDYGYTF.